The 16 T cell receptor beta chains below were found in one sample sequenced in a study of T-cell reconstitution after alpha-beta-depleted transplantation in children. Unique molecular identifiers tagged the TCRbeta library. TCRdb redid the calling of the PCR reads with MiXCR, one entry per CDR3 protein. The data contain 700,000 to 950,000 distinct CDR3 sequences, about 15% of them singletons. The material sequenced was PBMCs, mostly from graft donor cells, taken 360 days after TCRalphabeta/CD19-depleted stem cell transplant. Receptors were obtained from a male patient younger than 18 who had a stem cell transplant for acute lymphoblastic leukemia, so the T cells may come from the graft donor.

This clonotype was observed a single time. The V and J genes are TRBV7-9 and TRBJ1-5; D is undetermined. This CDR3 comprises 14 residues. CDR1 SEHNR and CDR2 FQNEAQ come from the germline V gene (reference sequence). The V and J ends lost 1 base and 5 bases respectively, with 9 bases between them. The CDR3 protein is CASSLDARDQPQHF. The CDR3 nucleotides are TGTGCCAGCAGCTTAGATGCGCGGGATCAGCCCCAGCATTTT.

This clonotype was seen many times. Germline is not matched at one junction end, which may reflect a read error. The chain uses TRBV18 and TRBJ2-7; no reliable D call. The CDR3 loop spans 13 amino acids. Germline V CDR1 and CDR2: KGHSH, LQKENI. CDR3 sequence reads: CASSPGLSYEQYF. CDR3 sequence (DNA): TGCGCCAGCAGCCCTGGCCTCTCCTACGAGCAGTACTTC.

CDR3 loop: CASSWTASTGELFF. The CDR3, as DNA: TGCGCCAGCAGTTGGACAGCCTCCACCGGGGAGCTGTTTTTT. The gene calls are TRBV10-2 and TRBJ2-2; D may be TRBD1 (6 bases). The CDR3 length is 14 residues. Germline V gives CDR1 WSHSY, CDR2 SAAADI. V lost 5 bases and J 4 bases, leaving 11 bases between the germline ends.

The chain is built from TRBV5-6 and TRBJ2-7, with a weak D call TRBD2 (7 bases). The germline gives CDR1 SGHDT, CDR2 YYEEEE. The CDR3 is 17 residues long. V was cut by 4 bases and J by 2 bases, with 22 bases left in between. This chain's CDR3 is CASSRPYIGGATYEQYF. CDR3 coding DNA: TGTGCCAGCAGCCGCCCCTATATTGGGGGGGCGACCTACGAGCAGTACTTC.

J is TRBJ2-2 and V is TRBV7-9; no definite D call. V lost 11 bases, J lost 0 bases, and 1 base lay in between. Germline V gene data show CDR1 as SEHNR and CDR2 as FQNEAQ (reference sequence). The CDR3 spans 10 residues. Here the CDR3 DNA reads TGTGCCGCGAACACCGGGGAGCTGTTTTTT. Its translation: CAANTGELFF.

This clonotype was counted many times. This chain uses TRBV7-6 with TRBJ2-1; 7 nucleotides agree with TRBD2. The germline gives CDR1 SGHVS, CDR2 FNYEAQ. There are 17 residues in the CDR3. V lost 1 base to trimming and J lost 6 bases; unmatched junction nucleotides: 12. CDR3 region: CASSLVGVLARGNEQFF. In DNA, the CDR3 is TGTGCCAGCAGCTTAGTAGGGGTACTAGCGCGAGGCAATGAGCAGTTCTTC.

The gene calls are TRBV9 and TRBJ2-1, with 13 bases identical to TRBD2. This CDR3 comprises 14 residues. The germline V gene has CDR1 SGDLS and CDR2 YYNGEE. V gave up 6 bases and J gave up 11 bases; unmatched junction bases: 8. This CDR3 is CASTGTSGKTQQFF. The CDR3 DNA sequence: TGTGCCAGCACTGGGACTAGCGGGAAGACACAGCAGTTCTTC.

Concerning this clonotype: Possible read error: a much larger clone is one base away. The chain employs TRBV3-1 and TRBJ2-7, with TRBD2 matching over 9 bases. The CDR3 consists of 15 residues. Germline CDR1 LGHDT, CDR2 YNNKEL (reference sequence). The CDR3 nucleotides are TGTGCCAGCTGCCAACGACTAGCGGTCTCCTACGAGCAGTACTTC. Its protein is CASCQRLAVSYEQYF.

Of note for this clonotype: The CDR3 does not end in the conserved phenylalanine or tryptophan, so this is likely a read error. The CDR3 loop is CASSLRLVPYEQYS. CDR3 in DNA: TGCGCCAGCAGCCTCCGACTAGTTCCCTACGAGCAGTACTCC. The chain is built from TRBV4-1 and TRBJ2-7; D is possibly TRBD2 (6 bases). Germline CDR1 is MGHRA and CDR2 is YSYEKL. Trimming pared 4 bases from V and 2 bases from J, leaving 12 bases between. CDR3 length: 14 amino acids.

This clonotype has a handful of counts. This sequence joins TRBV29-1 and TRBJ2-7; unclear D gene. This CDR3 is 12 amino acids long. Trimming removed 5 bases at V and 3 bases at J, with 11 bases between. Germline assignment: CDR1 SQVTM and CDR2 ANQGSEA. The CDR3 bases are TGCAGCGTTAGAGGACCGAGCTACGAGCAGTACTTC. It yields the protein CSVRGPSYEQYF.

This clonotype was counted only a few times. CDR3: CASSQDLGGGLRGELFF. For the CDR3, the DNA is TGTGCCAGCAGCCAAGATCTGGGCGGGGGACTCCGAGGGGAGCTGTTTTTT. V is TRBV14 and J is TRBJ2-2; TRBD2 agrees at 7 bases. The germline V gene encodes CDR1 SGHDN and CDR2 FVKESK. This CDR3 region has 17 residues. The J segment lost 8 bases and the V segment lost 0 bases, leaving 12 bases of the junction unmatched.

The CDR3 coding sequence is TGTGCCATCGGAGGGGGGCTTGATCAGCCCCAGCATTTT. Protein sequence: CAIGGGLDQPQHF. V and J are TRBV10-3 and TRBJ1-5; D may be TRBD1 (6 bases). The germline V gene encodes CDR1 ENHRY and CDR2 SYGVKD. V shed 8 bases and J shed 5 bases, with 13 bases lying between them. The CDR3 runs to 13 residues.

V gene TRBV6-5 combines with J gene TRBJ2-7; 11 bases line up with TRBD2. CDR3 size: 16 residues. V lost 5 bases and J lost 2; bases outside the gene matches: 8. Germline V gives CDR1 MNHEY, CDR2 SVGAGI. The CDR3 DNA reads TGTGCCAGCAGTACCCGGACTAGCGGGCTAACCTACGAGCAGTACTTC. This sequence encodes CASSTRTSGLTYEQYF.

This chain joins TRBV20-1 and TRBJ2-7; D is undetermined. The germline CDR1 and CDR2 sequences are DFQATT and SNEGSKA (reference sequence). This CDR3 is built from 15 residues. The V and J ends lost 0 bases and 1 base respectively, with 13 bases between them. The CDR3 here is CSARDLPGPSYEQYF. CDR3 sequence (DNA): TGCAGTGCTAGAGATCTACCCGGGCCTTCCTACGAGCAGTACTTC.

V is TRBV7-3 and J is TRBJ2-3, with 8 bases identical to TRBD1. CDR1 SGHTA and CDR2 FQGTGA come from the germline V gene. V shed 2 bases, J shed 3 bases, and the junction held 10 bases outside the gene matches. The CDR3 runs to 17 residues. The CDR3 reads CASSLVAGTGATDTQYF. CDR3 in DNA: TGTGCCAGCAGCTTAGTGGCCGGGACAGGAGCTACAGATACGCAGTATTTT.

There are many counts of this clonotype. This chain connects TRBV7-2 to TRBJ2-1; D unresolved. The germline V gene encodes CDR1 SGHTA and CDR2 FQGNSA. CDR3 length: 12 residues. Trimming cost V 8 bases and J 6 bases, with 11 bases left between them. The CDR3 region is CASDGVFNEQFF. The DNA for the CDR3 is TGTGCCAGCGACGGAGTATTCAATGAGCAGTTCTTC.